Following are 24 T cell receptor beta chains from one sample sequenced in a study of shared clonotypes between healthy human individuals. As defined, naive CD8 cells were CD45RO-negative and positively selected for CCR7, with terminally differentiated effector memory CD45RA+ cells excluded. Sequencing was performed with immunoSEQ multiplex PCR; in TCRdb, only in-frame clones are kept and a portion is missing. The repertoire consists of roughly 590,000 clones, with just under 97% occurring once and the leading ten covering 0.1% to 0.11%. The material sequenced was naive CD8+ T cells sorted from blood. The receptor set was obtained from a woman in her 30s in good health.

DNA for the CDR3: TGTGCCAGCAGTCAGGGGGCGGTCACTGAAGCTTTCTTT. Translated, it gives CASSQGAVTEAFF. The chain has TRBV27 and TRBJ1-1; 8 bases map to TRBD1. V lost 5 bases, J lost 4 bases, and 3 bases stayed unmatched. This CDR3 has 13 amino acids. CDR1 is MNHEY, CDR2 SMNVEV, per germline (reference sequence).

The chain is built from TRBV27 and TRBJ1-5; 8 nucleotides agree with TRBD1. The CDR3 is 14 amino acids. The junction had 7 bases not matched to a gene; V was cut back by 9 bases and J by 3 bases. CDR1 is MNHEY, CDR2 SMNVEV, per germline (reference sequence). Written as DNA, the CDR3 is TGTGCCAGTCGGGACAGGTCCTTCAATCAGCCCCAGCATTTT. Translating it yields CASRDRSFNQPQHF.

The genes are TRBV10-3 and TRBJ2-7; D is ambiguous. The V gene lost 0 bases and the J gene lost 0 bases, with 9 bases spanning the gap. Germline loops: CDR1 ENHRY, CDR2 SYGVKD. The CDR3 covers 15 residues. The CDR3 sequence is CAISESNSLSYEQYF. Written as DNA, the CDR3 is TGTGCCATCAGTGAGTCGAACAGCCTCTCCTACGAGCAGTACTTC.

The chain recombines TRBV4-1 with TRBJ2-7; the match to TRBD1 covers 9 bases. Germline lookup yields CDR1 MGHRA and CDR2 YSYEKL. The CDR3 runs to 16 residues. Trimming removed 3 bases from V and 1 base from J; junction bases left unmatched: 7. CDR3 sequence reads: CASSHPGTGSSYEQYF. The CDR3 nucleotides are TGCGCCAGCAGCCATCCCGGGACAGGGAGTTCCTACGAGCAGTACTTC.

A remark on this clone: Other DNA sequences in this specimen translate into the identical CDR3. The V and J genes are TRBV6-5 and TRBJ2-7, with D tentatively TRBD1 (6 bases). V was cut by 5 bases and J by 4 bases, with 9 bases left in between. There are 12 residues in the CDR3. From germline, CDR1 is MNHEY and CDR2 SVGAGI. CDR3 nucleotides: TGTGCCAGCAGTCCTACAGGGTACGAGCAGTACTTC. It codes for CASSPTGYEQYF.

The chain uses TRBV19 and TRBJ1-2; D possibly corresponds to TRBD1 (5 bases). Trimming took 8 bases from V and 4 from J, leaving 20 bases between them. CDR3 length: 15 amino acids. Germline V CDR1 and CDR2: LNHDA, SQIVND (reference sequence). CDR3 DNA sequence: TGTGCCAGTTTAGGGGCCGGGCATCAAGGCTATGGCTACACCTTC. Translating it yields CASLGAGHQGYGYTF.

The chain is built from TRBV9 and TRBJ2-5; D is uncertain. The CDR3 is made up of 14 amino acids. The germline V gene encodes CDR1 SGDLS and CDR2 YYNGEE. Trimming removed 0 bases from V and 4 bases from J, with 10 bases in between. In DNA form, the CDR3 reads TGTGCCAGCAGCGTAGCTTTCACCCCAGAGACCCAGTACTTC. It codes for CASSVAFTPETQYF.

The V call is TRBV5-1, the J call TRBJ1-2; D remains ambiguous. This CDR3 contains 12 residues. Per the germline V gene, CDR1 is SGHRS and CDR2 is YFSETQ. The ends were cut back, 5 bases at V and 4 bases at J, with 9 bases in the middle. The CDR3 DNA follows: TGCGCCAGCAGGTCTCTTCGCTATGGCTACACCTTC. The encoded protein is CASRSLRYGYTF.

The V and J genes are TRBV19 and TRBJ2-2; D not certain. V was cut by 2 bases and J by 5 bases, with 18 bases left in between. Germline lookup yields CDR1 LNHDA and CDR2 SQIVND (reference sequence). The CDR3 has 17 residues. In nucleotides, the CDR3 is TGTGCCAGTAGTATAATTGGGCCATCGGCCGGGACCGGGGAGCTGTTTTTT. This encodes CASSIIGPSAGTGELFF.

CDR3 nucleotide sequence: TGTGCCAGCAGCCCCATAGCGGGAGATGTCTGGAAAGTCACAGATACGCAGTATTTT. It yields the protein CASSPIAGDVWKVTDTQYF. J is TRBJ2-3 and V is TRBV28, with 9 bases matching TRBD2. Per the germline V gene, CDR1 is MDHEN and CDR2 is SYDVKM. V dropped 6 bases and J dropped 2; count of bases not matched to a gene: 18. CDR3 length: 19 amino acids.

V is TRBV4-1 and J is TRBJ2-1; 10 bases map to TRBD2. CDR1 MGHRA and CDR2 YSYEKL come from the germline V gene. Trimming removed 0 bases from V and 9 bases from J; junction bases left unmatched: 5. This CDR3 spans 15 amino acids. The CDR3 DNA sequence: TGCGCCAGCAGCCAAGATAGAGCTAGCGGGAGTGAGCAGTTCTTC. It translates to CASSQDRASGSEQFF.

In its sample, this clone was seen once. The V gene is TRBV7-6, the J gene TRBJ1-5; a weak D match, TRBD1 (5 bases). The germline CDR1 and CDR2 sequences are SGHVS and FNYEAQ. Trimming removed 5 bases from V and 6 bases from J, with 8 bases in between. The CDR3 has 12 amino acids. CDR3 DNA sequence: TGTGCCAGCAGCCTACAGGCTCAGCCCCAGCATTTT. It translates to CASSLQAQPQHF.

The gene calls are TRBV5-8 and TRBJ1-5; D is unclear. The CDR3 is 14 residues long. Germline CDR1 reads SGHTS; CDR2 reads YDEGEE. Deletions cut 4 bases from V and 4 bases from J, with 12 bases between. This CDR3 is CASSLGVGNQPQHF. DNA for the CDR3: TGTGCCAGCAGCCTGGGAGTCGGGAATCAGCCCCAGCATTTT.

This chain links TRBV4-2 with TRBJ2-5, with D tentatively TRBD1 or TRBD2 (6 bases each). Germline V gene data show CDR1 as LGHNA and CDR2 as YNFKEQ. V lost 0 bases to trimming and J lost 1 base, with 12 bases between them. This CDR3 is built from 16 residues. In DNA form, the CDR3 reads TGTGCCAGCAGCCAAGAGCCCGGGGGCACCCAAGAGACCCAGTACTTC. It encodes CASSQEPGGTQETQYF.

About this clone itself: At the DNA level, this CDR3 is encoded by other sequences in the same sample as well. This chain links TRBV27 with TRBJ1-5; TRBD1 matches at 12 bases. CDR3 length: 15 residues. V shed 2 bases and J 7 bases; nucleotides not matched to a gene: 3. From germline, CDR1 is MNHEY and CDR2 SMNVEV (reference sequence). The CDR3 loop is CASSLGTGGRQPQHF. CDR3 coding DNA: TGTGCCAGCAGTTTAGGGACAGGGGGCAGGCAGCCCCAGCATTTT.

The chain combines TRBV28 with TRBJ2-1; 13 bases fit TRBD2. CDR3 length: 20 amino acids. Germline V gives CDR1 MDHEN, CDR2 SYDVKM. J gave up 2 bases and V 3 bases, and 13 bases lay outside the gene matches. The CDR3 region is CASSFPTRTSGSRTYNEQFF. The CDR3 DNA is TGTGCCAGCAGTTTTCCAACTCGGACTAGCGGGAGTCGGACCTACAATGAGCAGTTCTTC.

The chain uses TRBV6-1 and TRBJ2-1; tentative D call: TRBD2 (5 bases). The CDR3 has 11 amino acids. Germline assignment: CDR1 MNHNS and CDR2 SASEGT. The ends were cut back, 8 bases at V and 5 bases at J, with 7 bases in the middle. CDR3 coding DNA: TGTGCCAGCTCGGAGGACAATGAGCAGTTCTTC. Translation: CASSEDNEQFF.

This chain connects TRBV5-6 to TRBJ1-1; possible D gene TRBD1, 5 bases. This CDR3 has 15 residues. The V and J ends lost 1 base and 4 bases respectively, with 14 bases between them. Germline V CDR1 and CDR2: SGHDT, YYEEEE. The CDR3 region has the DNA TGTGCCAGCAGCTTGAAGGCAGGGAGGGGCACTGAAGCTTTCTTT. Translating gives CASSLKAGRGTEAFF.

This chain joins TRBV6-5 and TRBJ2-5; D is uncertain. The CDR3 totals 13 residues. V was clipped by 10 bases and J by 4 bases, with 16 bases between them. CDR1 is MNHEY, CDR2 SVGAGI, per germline. The chain's CDR3 is CATCLTPGETQYF. CDR3 sequence (DNA): TGTGCCACCTGTTTGACGCCGGGAGAGACCCAGTACTTC.

Turning to this clone: The same CDR3 arises from other DNA sequences in this sample as well. This chain joins TRBV28 and TRBJ2-1; D not certain. In germline, CDR1 is MDHEN, CDR2 SYDVKM. The CDR3 is 13 amino acids. V lost 4 bases, J lost 2 bases, and 6 bases lay in between. The CDR3 loop is CASSSRTYNEQFF. The CDR3 DNA sequence: TGTGCCAGCAGTTCACGGACCTACAATGAGCAGTTCTTC.

The genes are TRBV28 and TRBJ2-1; 8 positions match TRBD1. V lost 6 bases, J lost 8 bases, and 15 bases stayed unmatched. The V gene's germline CDR1 is MDHEN and CDR2 SYDVKM. CDR3 length: 16 residues. The CDR3 is CASRKAERTGNYEQFF. The CDR3, as DNA: TGTGCCAGCAGGAAGGCCGAGCGGACAGGGAACTATGAGCAGTTCTTC.

V gene TRBV27 combines with J gene TRBJ2-5, with 7 bases fitting TRBD1. The germline V gene encodes CDR1 MNHEY and CDR2 SMNVEV (reference sequence). With 5 bases clipped from V and 5 bases from J, the junction kept 8 bases outside the gene matches. The CDR3 has 14 residues. CDR3 sequence: CASSLNRGGETQYF. CDR3 bases: TGTGCCAGCAGTCTCAACAGGGGTGGTGAGACCCAGTACTTC.

The CDR3 spells CASSEAWDNEQFF. The CDR3 DNA is TGTGCCAGCAGTGAAGCATGGGACAATGAGCAGTTCTTC. V gene TRBV2 combines with J gene TRBJ2-1, with no clear D. The CDR3 has 13 amino acids. Trimming shortened V by 0 bases and J by 5 bases, and 5 bases separated the two germline ends. Germline values: CDR1 SNHLY, CDR2 FYNNEI.

The rearrangement uses TRBV27 and TRBJ2-1, with D maybe TRBD1 (6 bases). Looked up from germline, CDR1 is MNHEY and CDR2 is SMNVEV (reference sequence). The CDR3 is made up of 12 amino acids. Between the trimmed V and J ends, which lost 8 bases and 8 bases, there was a span of 13 bases. CDR3 sequence (DNA): TGTGCCAGCGGGGACATAGGGGATGAGCAGTTCTTC. This gives the protein CASGDIGDEQFF.